The clone carrying this TCR beta chain was observed a few times. Its antigen is currently unknown. The CDR3 has 13 amino acids. Germline V gene data show CDR1 as LNHNV and CDR2 as YYDKDF (reference sequence). Trimming removed 6 bases from V and 4 bases from J; junction bases left unmatched: 5. The sample originates from a study of T cell repertoires in cytomegalovirus infection. Study overall: Epitope selection comprised recently identified HLA-C-restricted CMV epitopes and well-studied HLA-B-restricted CMV epitopes. Indications came from public TCR beta signatures; they pointed to CMV infection and to a matching HLA type.

The study, taken as a whole, reports: What dominated the ex vivo response were HLA-C-restricted CMV-specific TCR beta clonotypes. Identification of carriers of CMV plus the relevant HLA was performed using cumulative public TCR beta family frequency.

TCRdb redid the calling of the reads with MiXCR, one entry per CDR3 protein. Here the sample spans some 350,000 distinct CDR3 sequences, about 34% being singletons. The material sequenced was cultured PBMCs, taken from culture after CMV antigen stimulation. This sequence was found in a human donor in good health (CMV status not recorded). Some clones in this sample may be carry-over from other donors' samples. V gene TRBV15 combines with J gene TRBJ2-7; 8 positions agree with TRBD2. The DNA of the CDR3 is TGTGCCACCAGTAGCGGGGCCTCTTACGAGCAGTACTTC. Translated: CATSSGASYEQYF.